These 19 T cell receptor beta chains share one sample of origin, sequenced in a study of metastatic and nonmetastatic thyroid tumors. TCRdb used MiXCR to call clones anew from the PCR reads. Of about 69,000 clones in the sample, 11% to 15% were seen once. Thyroid surgery had not been preceded by any treatment in any patient. Sequenced sample: blood. Receptors were obtained from a male donor with papillary thyroid cancer or a benign thyroid nodule (not recorded which). Some clones in this sample may be carry-over from other donors' samples.

This chain uses TRBV5-1 with TRBJ2-1; 8 nucleotides match TRBD1. The V segment lost 4 bases and the J segment 0 bases; nucleotides outside the gene matches: 12. Germline-derived CDR1 and CDR2 are SGHRS and YFSETQ. CDR3 length: 18 amino acids. Here the CDR3 DNA reads TGCGCCAGCAGCCCACAACCGGGACAGGTGTACTCCTACAATGAGCAGTTCTTC. It specifies CASSPQPGQVYSYNEQFF.

This clone occurred many times. The chain has TRBV20-1 and TRBJ2-1, with TRBD2 identical over 8 bases. The CDR3 is made up of 15 amino acids. Germline lookup yields CDR1 DFQATT and CDR2 SNEGSKA (reference sequence). Germline trimming cut 2 bases from V and 7 bases from J; bases unmatched to any gene: 10. CDR3 sequence: CSARWGSGVGNEQFF. CDR3 in DNA: TGCAGTGCTAGATGGGGTAGCGGGGTCGGTAATGAGCAGTTCTTC.

This clone was counted ten times or more. The chain uses TRBV7-8 and TRBJ2-5; TRBD1 might be the D (5 bases). CDR1 is SGHVS and CDR2 is FQNEAQ in the germline V gene. The CDR3 is 16 amino acids. The V end lost 6 bases, the J end lost 2 bases, and 19 bases lay between the germline ends. CDR3 sequence reads: CASSTRQKGRQETQYF. CDR3 coding DNA: TGTGCCAGCAGTACCCGACAGAAAGGGCGGCAAGAGACCCAGTACTTC. Full variable domain (outside the CDR3, taken from reference TRBV7-8 and TRBJ2-5): GAGVSQSPRYKVAKRGQDVALRCDPISGHVSLFWYQQALGQGPEFLTYFQNEAQLDKSGLPSDRFFAERPEGSVSTLKIQRTQQEDSAVYLCASSTRQKGRQETQYFGPGTRLLVL.

This clone has more than one count but fewer than ten. Lacking the conserved final phenylalanine or tryptophan, this CDR3 likely reflects a read error. The V gene is TRBV20-1, the J gene TRBJ2-1, with D unclear. This CDR3 contains 16 residues. Between the trimmed V and J ends, which lost 0 bases and 6 bases, there was a span of 18 bases. CDR1 is DFQATT, CDR2 SNEGSKA, per germline (reference sequence). CDR3 DNA sequence: TGCAGTGCTAGAGATCTTATGCAGCCGTTGGTCAATGAGCAGTTCCTC. Amino acids: CSARDLMQPLVNEQFL.

This clone was detected ten times or more. The V and J genes are TRBV28 and TRBJ2-3; tentatively, D is TRBD2 (6 bases). V dropped 2 bases and J dropped 2 bases, with 11 bases sitting between them. Germline V gives CDR1 MDHEN, CDR2 SYDVKM. This CDR3 has 15 amino acids. This chain's CDR3 is CASSLLARYTDTQYF. The CDR3 nucleotides are TGTGCCAGCAGTTTACTAGCGAGGTACACAGATACGCAGTATTTT. The full variable domain, rest sourced from reference TRBV28 and TRBJ2-3, is DVKVTQSSRYLVKRTGEKVFLECVQDMDHENMFWYRQDPGLGLRLIYFSYDVKMKEKGDIPEGYSVSREKKERFSLILESASTNQTSMYLCASSLLARYTDTQYFGPGTRLTVL.

This clone was detected many times. This chain connects TRBV20-1 to TRBJ2-2; unclear D gene. This CDR3 is 16 amino acids long. With 1 base removed from V and 0 bases from J, the gap between germline ends came to 12 bases. Germline V gene data show CDR1 as DFQATT and CDR2 as SNEGSKA (reference sequence). The DNA of the CDR3 is TGCAGTGCTAGAGGCATCGCCGGGTCGAACACCGGGGAGCTGTTTTTT. Residues: CSARGIAGSNTGELFF.

This clone was observed many times. The genes are TRBV14 and TRBJ1-2; D unresolved. Germline CDR1 SGHDN, CDR2 FVKESK. The CDR3 length is 17 residues. V was pared by 6 bases and J by 2 bases, with 22 bases between. CDR3 residues: CASRRTGAGLFNYGYTF. CDR3 in DNA: TGTGCCAGCAGACGCACGGGAGCCGGCCTTTTCAACTATGGCTACACCTTC.

About this clone itself: Compared with germline, one end of the junction differs, possibly owing to a read error. The chain employs TRBV27 and TRBJ2-5; D is tentatively TRBD1 or TRBD2 (5 bases each). The CDR3 sequence is 16 residues long. Germline CDR1 is MNHEY and CDR2 is SMNVEV (reference sequence). This chain's CDR3 is CASSYHLGPAQETQYF. The CDR3, as DNA: TGTGCCAGCAGCTACCACTTGGGACCAGCCCAAGAGACACAGTACTTC.

This rearrangement joins TRBV6-1 to TRBJ2-2; D call uncertain. Germline CDR1 is MNHNS and CDR2 is SASEGT. Trimming took off 4 bases at V and 3 bases at J, with 9 bases between the two ends. The CDR3 runs to 14 residues. For the CDR3, the DNA is TGTGCCAGCAGTGGTCTTCGCCACACCGGGGAGCTGTTTTTT. Protein sequence: CASSGLRHTGELFF.

This clone occurred many times. The chain combines TRBV7-9 with TRBJ2-7; D is perhaps TRBD1 (5 bases). The CDR3 totals 13 residues. Per germline, CDR1 SEHNR and CDR2 FQNEAQ (reference sequence). Deletions cut 3 bases from V and 5 bases from J, with 11 bases between. The CDR3 here is CASSFEQGDEQYF. The CDR3 DNA reads TGTGCCAGCAGCTTTGAGCAGGGCGACGAGCAGTACTTC.

This rearrangement joins TRBV5-1 to TRBJ2-5; D gene ambiguous. This CDR3 has 17 residues. The V end lost 0 bases, the J end lost 4 bases, and 19 bases lay between the germline ends. Germline V lookup: CDR1 SGHRS, CDR2 YFSETQ. In DNA form, the CDR3 reads TGCGCCAGCAGCTTGGTACATTGTGACGGCTTGGGAGAGACCCAGTACTTC. Encoded protein: CASSLVHCDGLGETQYF.

Ten or more counts support this clone. The CDR3 here is CAIRQGNTEAFF. DNA of the CDR3: TGTGCCATCAGACAGGGAAACACTGAAGCTTTCTTT. J is TRBJ1-1 and V is TRBV10-3, with TRBD1 as a possible D gene (6 bases). The CDR3 is made up of 12 amino acids. Trimming shortened V by 6 bases and J by 2 bases, and 7 bases separated the two germline ends. Germline assignment: CDR1 ENHRY and CDR2 SYGVKD.

This clone has a count of ten or more. A read error is possible here, since a much larger clone lies one base away. The gene calls are TRBV27 and TRBJ1-5; D is unresolved. CDR3 size: 14 residues. Trimming cost V 7 bases and J 0 bases, with 10 bases left between them. Germline V gene data show CDR1 as MNHEY and CDR2 as SMNVEV (reference sequence). The CDR3 DNA reads TGTGCCAGCATCTGGGCTTATAGCAATCAGCCCCAGCATTTT. The encoded protein is CASIWAYSNQPQHF.

This clone was seen at least ten times. The V call is TRBV6-1, the J call TRBJ2-3; D might be TRBD1 (6 bases). Deletions cut 6 bases from V and 2 bases from J, with 15 bases between. The CDR3 is 15 residues long. Germline V CDR1 and CDR2: MNHNS, SASEGT. CDR3 amino acids: CASRRTGRITDTQYF. The CDR3, as DNA: TGTGCCAGCAGACGAACAGGGAGAATCACAGATACGCAGTATTTT.

This clone was seen repeatedly, ten times or more. This chain joins TRBV6-5 and TRBJ1-5; weak D call: TRBD1 (5 bases). This CDR3 is built from 14 residues. V was clipped by 2 bases and J by 3 bases, with 8 bases between them. CDR1 is MNHEY, CDR2 SVGAGI, per germline. The CDR3 nucleotides read TGTGCCAGCAGTTACGGGGGTTACAATCAGCCCCAGCATTTT. It codes for CASSYGGYNQPQHF.

This clone occurred many times. The CDR3 loop reads CASSNAGYGGNTIYF. The CDR3 DNA reads TGTGCCAGCAGCAATGCAGGGTACGGTGGAAACACCATATATTTT. The chain combines TRBV12-3 or TRBV12-4 with TRBJ1-3; the D gene is possibly TRBD1 (5 bases). The CDR3 consists of 15 residues. The V gene lost 6 bases and the J gene lost 3 bases, with 15 bases spanning the gap.

This clone was picked up many times. The V call is TRBV29-1, the J call TRBJ1-2; the D gene is possibly TRBD1 (6 bases). Trimming removed 6 bases at V and 1 base at J, with 15 bases between. Germline V gene lookup returns CDR1 SQVTM and CDR2 ANQGSEA. The CDR3 loop spans 14 amino acids. The chain's CDR3 is CSVDQGRVNYGYTF. CDR3 sequence (DNA): TGCAGCGTGGATCAGGGGAGAGTTAACTATGGCTACACCTTC.

The sample holds many counts of this clone. This chain joins TRBV12-3 or TRBV12-4 and TRBJ2-2; 7 nucleotides match TRBD1. The CDR3 extends over 14 amino acids. V lost 5 bases to trimming and J lost 6 bases; unmatched junction nucleotides: 6. CDR3 DNA: TGTGCCAGCAGTCCTAGACAGGGTTCCGGGGAGCTGTTTTTT. This translates into CASSPRQGSGELFF.

In its sample, this clone was seen many times. The chain is built from TRBV20-1 and TRBJ2-1; the match to TRBD1 covers 11 bases. The germline CDR1 and CDR2 sequences are DFQATT and SNEGSKA (reference sequence). The J segment lost 0 bases and the V segment lost 7 bases, leaving 8 bases of the junction unmatched. The CDR3 totals 16 residues. The CDR3 DNA reads as TGCAGTGGCAAGGGACAGGGGGTTAACTCCTACAATGAGCAGTTCTTC. This sequence encodes CSGKGQGVNSYNEQFF.